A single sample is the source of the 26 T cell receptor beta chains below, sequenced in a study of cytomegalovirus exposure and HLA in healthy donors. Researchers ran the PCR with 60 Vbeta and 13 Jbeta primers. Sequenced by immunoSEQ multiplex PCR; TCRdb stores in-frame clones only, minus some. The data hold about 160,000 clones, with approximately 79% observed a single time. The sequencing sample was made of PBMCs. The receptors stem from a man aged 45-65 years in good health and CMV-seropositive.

The CDR3 reads CASSPSGTVTYEQYF. The DNA of the CDR3 is TGTGCCAGCAGTCCCTCCGGGACTGTGACCTACGAGCAGTACTTC. The genes are TRBV6-5 and TRBJ2-7; a possible D gene is TRBD2 (6 bases). Germline lookup yields CDR1 MNHEY and CDR2 SVGAGI. V gave up 5 bases and J gave up 2 bases, with 16 bases separating them. The CDR3 has 15 amino acids.

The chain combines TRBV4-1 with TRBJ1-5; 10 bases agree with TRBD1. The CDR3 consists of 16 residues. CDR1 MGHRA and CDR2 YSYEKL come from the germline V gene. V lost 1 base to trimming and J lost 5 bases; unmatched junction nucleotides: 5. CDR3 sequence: CASSQGGQGDDQPQHF. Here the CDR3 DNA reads TGCGCCAGCAGCCAAGGAGGACAGGGGGACGATCAGCCCCAGCATTTT.

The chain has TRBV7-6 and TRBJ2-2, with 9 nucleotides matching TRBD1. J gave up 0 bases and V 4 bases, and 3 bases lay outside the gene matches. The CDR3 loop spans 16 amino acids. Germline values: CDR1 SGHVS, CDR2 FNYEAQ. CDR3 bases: TGTGCCAGCAGCTACACAGGGGGCCCGAACACCGGGGAGCTGTTTTTT. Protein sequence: CASSYTGGPNTGELFF.

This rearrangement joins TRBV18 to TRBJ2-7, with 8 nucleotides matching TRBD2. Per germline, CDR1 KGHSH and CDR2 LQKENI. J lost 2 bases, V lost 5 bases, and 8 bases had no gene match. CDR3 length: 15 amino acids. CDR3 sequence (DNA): TGTGCCAGCTCAGGGTTTCTAGCGGGCACCTACGAGCAGTACTTC. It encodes CASSGFLAGTYEQYF.

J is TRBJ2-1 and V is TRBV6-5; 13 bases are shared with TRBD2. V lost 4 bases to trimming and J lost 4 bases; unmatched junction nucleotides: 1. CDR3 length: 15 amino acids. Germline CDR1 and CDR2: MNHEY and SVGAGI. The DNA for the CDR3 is TGTGCCAGCAGTTCACTAGCGGGAGGGTACAATGAGCAGTTCTTC. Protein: CASSSLAGGYNEQFF.

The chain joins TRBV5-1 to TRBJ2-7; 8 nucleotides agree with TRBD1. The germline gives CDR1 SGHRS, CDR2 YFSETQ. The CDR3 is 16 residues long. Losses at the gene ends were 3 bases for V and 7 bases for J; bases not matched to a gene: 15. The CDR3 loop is CASSSGRTGTRGEQYF. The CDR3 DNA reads TGCGCCAGCAGCTCGGGAAGGACAGGGACTCGGGGGGAGCAGTACTTC.

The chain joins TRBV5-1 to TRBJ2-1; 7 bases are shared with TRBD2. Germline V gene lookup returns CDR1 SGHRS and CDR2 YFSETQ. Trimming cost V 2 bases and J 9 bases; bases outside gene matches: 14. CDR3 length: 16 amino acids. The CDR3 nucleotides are TGCGCCAGCAGCTTAATCCCTGAGGCGGGAGATCTTGAGCAGTTCTTC. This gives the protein CASSLIPEAGDLEQFF.

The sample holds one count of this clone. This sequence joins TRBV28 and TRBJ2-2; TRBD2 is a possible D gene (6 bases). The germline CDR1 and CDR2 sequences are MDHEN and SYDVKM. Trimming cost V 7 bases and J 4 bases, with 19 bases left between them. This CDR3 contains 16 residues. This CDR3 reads CASTYSAGGGTGELFF. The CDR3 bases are TGTGCCAGCACCTACTCAGCCGGGGGTGGCACCGGGGAGCTGTTTTTT.

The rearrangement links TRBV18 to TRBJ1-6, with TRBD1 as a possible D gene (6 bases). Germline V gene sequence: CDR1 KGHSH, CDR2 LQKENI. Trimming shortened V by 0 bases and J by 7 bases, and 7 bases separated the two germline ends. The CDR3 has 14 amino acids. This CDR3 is CASSPPDSNSPLHF. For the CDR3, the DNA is TGTGCCAGCTCACCACCGGACAGCAATTCACCCCTCCACTTT. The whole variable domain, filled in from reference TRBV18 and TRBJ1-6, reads NAGVMQNPRHLVRRRGQEARLRCSPMKGHSHVYWYRQLPEEGLKFMVYLQKENIIDESGMPKERFSAEFPKEGPSILRIQQVVRGDSAAYFCASSPPDSNSPLHFGNGTRLTVT.

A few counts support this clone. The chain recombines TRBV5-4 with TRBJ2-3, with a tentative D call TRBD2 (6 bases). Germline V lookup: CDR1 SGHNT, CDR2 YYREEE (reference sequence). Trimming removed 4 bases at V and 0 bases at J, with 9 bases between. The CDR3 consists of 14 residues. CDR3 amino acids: CASSRLESTDTQYF. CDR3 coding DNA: TGTGCCAGCAGCCGACTAGAAAGCACAGATACGCAGTATTTT.

The CDR3 loop is CASSDGGRSTDTQYF. The CDR3 bases are TGTGCCAGCAGTGATGGAGGCCGCAGCACAGATACGCAGTATTTT. This chain uses TRBV6-1 with TRBJ2-3; D possibly corresponds to TRBD2 (5 bases). Germline V gene data show CDR1 as MNHNS and CDR2 as SASEGT. Trimming shortened V by 3 bases and J by 0 bases, and 10 bases separated the two germline ends. The CDR3 totals 15 residues.

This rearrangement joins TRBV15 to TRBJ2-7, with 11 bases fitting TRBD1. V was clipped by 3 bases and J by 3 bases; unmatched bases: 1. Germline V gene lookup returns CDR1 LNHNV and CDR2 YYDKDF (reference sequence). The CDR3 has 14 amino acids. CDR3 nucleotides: TGTGCCACCAGCAGGGGGACAGGGGGCTACGAGCAGTACTTC. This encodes CATSRGTGGYEQYF.

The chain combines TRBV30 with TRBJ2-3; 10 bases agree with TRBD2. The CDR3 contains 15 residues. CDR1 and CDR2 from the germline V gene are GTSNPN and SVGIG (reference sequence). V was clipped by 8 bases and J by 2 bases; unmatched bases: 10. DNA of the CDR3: TGTGCCGGAACAGCGGGAGGGCTTGTCACAGATACGCAGTATTTT. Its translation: CAGTAGGLVTDTQYF.

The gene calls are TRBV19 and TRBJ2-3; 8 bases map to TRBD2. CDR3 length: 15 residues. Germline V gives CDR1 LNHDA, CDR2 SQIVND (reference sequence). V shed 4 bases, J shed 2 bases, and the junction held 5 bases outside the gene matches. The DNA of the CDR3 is TGTGCCAGTAGTACAATAGCGGGGTCCACAGATACGCAGTATTTT. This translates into CASSTIAGSTDTQYF.

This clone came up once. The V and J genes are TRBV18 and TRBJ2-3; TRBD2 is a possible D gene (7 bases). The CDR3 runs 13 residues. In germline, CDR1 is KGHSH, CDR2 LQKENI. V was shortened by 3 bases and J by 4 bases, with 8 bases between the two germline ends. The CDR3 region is CASSPGGPDTQYF. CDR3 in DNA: TGTGCCAGCTCACCCGGGGGGCCAGATACGCAGTATTTT.

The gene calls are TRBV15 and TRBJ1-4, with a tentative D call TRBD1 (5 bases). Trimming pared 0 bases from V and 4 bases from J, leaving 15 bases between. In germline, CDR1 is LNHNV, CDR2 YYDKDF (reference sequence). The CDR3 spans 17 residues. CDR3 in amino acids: CATSRDYRSSDNEKLFF. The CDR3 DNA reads TGTGCCACCAGCAGAGATTACAGGTCTAGCGATAATGAAAAACTGTTTTTT.

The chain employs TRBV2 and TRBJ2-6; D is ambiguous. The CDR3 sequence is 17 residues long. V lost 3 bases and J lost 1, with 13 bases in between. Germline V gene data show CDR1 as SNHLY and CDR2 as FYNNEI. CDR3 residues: CASSELVAGSGANVLTF. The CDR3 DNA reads TGTGCCAGCAGTGAGTTGGTAGCCGGTTCTGGGGCCAACGTCCTGACTTTC.

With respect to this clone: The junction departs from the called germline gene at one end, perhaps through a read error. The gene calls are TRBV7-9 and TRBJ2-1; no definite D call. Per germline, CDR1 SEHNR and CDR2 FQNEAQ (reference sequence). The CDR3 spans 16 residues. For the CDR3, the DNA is TGTTCCAGCAGCTTAGTTATGTGGAGCTCCTACAATGAGCAGTTCTTC. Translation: CSSSLVMWSSYNEQFF.

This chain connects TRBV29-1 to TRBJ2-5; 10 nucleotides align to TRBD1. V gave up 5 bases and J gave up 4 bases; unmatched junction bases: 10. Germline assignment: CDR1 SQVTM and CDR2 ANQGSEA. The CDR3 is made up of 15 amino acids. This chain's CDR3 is CSVSPPGQGLETQYF. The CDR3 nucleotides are TGCAGCGTTTCCCCACCGGGACAGGGGTTAGAGACCCAGTACTTC.

As DNA, the CDR3 is TGTGCCAGTAGGGTCCGGGACACCTATCAGCCCCAGCATTTT. Protein sequence: CASRVRDTYQPQHF. The chain is built from TRBV19 and TRBJ1-5; D may be TRBD1 (6 bases). Germline loops: CDR1 LNHDA, CDR2 SQIVND (reference sequence). The CDR3 is 14 amino acids. Trimming took 6 bases from V and 5 from J, leaving 14 bases between them.

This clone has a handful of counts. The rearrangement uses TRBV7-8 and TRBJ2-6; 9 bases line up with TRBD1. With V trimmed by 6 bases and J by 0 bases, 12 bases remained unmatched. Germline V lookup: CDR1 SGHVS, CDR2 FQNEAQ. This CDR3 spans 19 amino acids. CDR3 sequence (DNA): TGTGCCAGCAGGAGTTTGGGACAGGGAATCAACTCTGGGGCCAACGTCCTGACTTTC. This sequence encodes CASRSLGQGINSGANVLTF.

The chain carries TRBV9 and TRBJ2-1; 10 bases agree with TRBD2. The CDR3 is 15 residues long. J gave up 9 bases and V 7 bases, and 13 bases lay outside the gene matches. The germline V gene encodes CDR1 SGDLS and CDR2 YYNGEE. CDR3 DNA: TGTGCCAGCTCACTCTCCGGGACTAGCGAACGTGAGCAGTTCTTC. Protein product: CASSLSGTSEREQFF.

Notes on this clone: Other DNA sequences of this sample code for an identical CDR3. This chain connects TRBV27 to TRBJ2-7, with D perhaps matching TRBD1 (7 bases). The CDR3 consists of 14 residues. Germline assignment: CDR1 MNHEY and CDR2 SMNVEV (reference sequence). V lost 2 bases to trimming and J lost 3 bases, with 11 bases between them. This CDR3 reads CASSLGQGGYEQYF. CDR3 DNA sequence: TGTGCCAGCAGTTTAGGTCAGGGGGGCTACGAGCAGTACTTC.

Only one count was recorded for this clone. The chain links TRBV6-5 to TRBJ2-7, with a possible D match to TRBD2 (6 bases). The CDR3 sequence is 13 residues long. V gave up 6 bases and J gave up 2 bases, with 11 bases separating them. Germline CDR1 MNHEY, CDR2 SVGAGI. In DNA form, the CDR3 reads TGTGCCAGCAGGCGGGACTGGGCCTACGAGCAGTACTTC. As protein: CASRRDWAYEQYF.

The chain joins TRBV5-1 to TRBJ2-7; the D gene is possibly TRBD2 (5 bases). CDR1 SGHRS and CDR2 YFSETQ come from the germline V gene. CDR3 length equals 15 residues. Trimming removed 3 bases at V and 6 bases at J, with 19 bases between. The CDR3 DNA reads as TGCGCCAGCAGCTCTTCGACTTTACCCGAGGGCGAGCAGTACTTC. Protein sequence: CASSSSTLPEGEQYF.

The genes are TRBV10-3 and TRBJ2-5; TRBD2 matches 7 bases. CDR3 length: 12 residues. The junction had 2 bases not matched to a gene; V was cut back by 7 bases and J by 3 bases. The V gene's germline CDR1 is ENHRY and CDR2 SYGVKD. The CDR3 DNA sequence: TGTGCCATCATGGGAGGGGAAGAGACCCAGTACTTC. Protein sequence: CAIMGGEETQYF.